A selection of T cell receptor beta chains follows, all from one sample in a study of blood T cell repertoires in COVID-19. Some clones are missing from TCRdb's copy, which holds only in-frame ones; the method was immunoSEQ multiplex PCR. The repertoire holds some 69,000 clones, with more than 80% as singletons. Sequences were obtained from peripheral blood. Receptors were obtained from a woman in her 70s with acute or convalescent COVID-19. Each CDR3 is given with its conserved first and last residue. A D gene is named only where the DNA matches it firmly. Size is stated for part of the rows, as once, few or many counts, or as a class when the clone is expanded.

j_gene: TRBJ1-2; d_gene: TRBD1; abundance: .; v_gene: TRBV28; CDR3nt: TGTGCCAGCAGTTTAACAGGGGGGCTCTATGGCTACACCTTC; CDR3aa: CASSLTGGLYGYTF
j_gene: TRBJ2-7; d_gene: .; abundance: medium-sized; v_gene: TRBV28; CDR3nt: TGTGCCAGCAGCCCTCCAGAGCGAAGCTCCTACGAGCAGTACTTC; CDR3aa: CASSPPERSSYEQYF
j_gene: TRBJ2-1; d_gene: TRBD1; abundance: .; v_gene: TRBV28; CDR3nt: TGTGCCAGCAGCCCCGGACAGGGGGCCGGGAATGAGCAGTTCTTC; CDR3aa: CASSPGQGAGNEQFF
j_gene: TRBJ2-1; d_gene: .; abundance: .; v_gene: TRBV15; CDR3nt: TGTGCCACCAGCCGATTAGCCTCTGTGAATGAGCAGTTCTTC; CDR3aa: CATSRLASVNEQFF
j_gene: TRBJ2-7; d_gene: TRBD1; abundance: .; v_gene: TRBV4-1; CDR3nt: TGCGCCAGCAGCCAAGCCGGACAGGGCTACGAGCAGTACTTC; CDR3aa: CASSQAGQGYEQYF
j_gene: TRBJ2-3; d_gene: .; abundance: .; v_gene: TRBV28; CDR3nt: TGTGCCAGCAGTTTGGGAGTTGCGTTAGGACTAAAAGGGGATACGCAGTATTTT; CDR3aa: CASSLGVALGLKGDTQYF
j_gene: TRBJ1-3; d_gene: .; abundance: .; v_gene: TRBV5-4; CDR3nt: TGTGCCAGCAGCGGGACAAGAGGAAACACCATATATTTT; CDR3aa: CASSGTRGNTIYF
j_gene: TRBJ1-1; d_gene: .; abundance: few; v_gene: TRBV7-8; CDR3nt: TGTGCCAGCAGCGACGGCGGAGGGAACACTGAAGCTTTCTTT; CDR3aa: CASSDGGGNTEAFF
j_gene: TRBJ2-1; d_gene: .; abundance: .; v_gene: TRBV6-5; CDR3nt: TGTGCCAGCAGTCCGCGGACAGGGAGGGGAAATGAGCAGTTCTTC; CDR3aa: CASSPRTGRGNEQFF
j_gene: TRBJ2-1; d_gene: TRBD1; abundance: .; v_gene: TRBV15; CDR3nt: TGTGCCACCAGCAGTCGACAGGGAAGGAACAATGAGCAGTTCTTC; CDR3aa: CATSSRQGRNNEQFF
j_gene: TRBJ1-4; d_gene: .; abundance: .; v_gene: TRBV28; CDR3nt: TGTGCCAGCAGTCCACTGACAACCTCGGATGAAAAACTGTTTTTT; CDR3aa: CASSPLTTSDEKLFF
j_gene: TRBJ2-3; d_gene: TRBD1; abundance: .; v_gene: TRBV11-2; CDR3nt: TGTGCCAGCAGTATGGACAGGGGCCTTAGCACAGATACGCAGTATTTT; CDR3aa: CASSMDRGLSTDTQYF
j_gene: TRBJ1-1; d_gene: .; abundance: .; v_gene: TRBV28; CDR3nt: TGTGCCAGCACTGAAGGGGGGAACACTGAAGCTTTCTTT; CDR3aa: CASTEGGNTEAFF
j_gene: TRBJ2-7; d_gene: TRBD2; abundance: .; v_gene: TRBV15; CDR3nt: TGTGCCACCAGCAGCGTAGGTGGGGTAGCGGGTCTGAGCGAGCAGTACTTC; CDR3aa: CATSSVGGVAGLSEQYF
j_gene: TRBJ1-1; d_gene: TRBD1; abundance: .; v_gene: TRBV5-1; CDR3nt: TGCGCCAGCAGCCGGTTACAGGGGGCGCAGGGCACTGAAGCTTTCTTT; CDR3aa: CASSRLQGAQGTEAFF
j_gene: TRBJ1-1; d_gene: .; abundance: .; v_gene: TRBV28; CDR3nt: TGTGCCAGCAGTTACGTCGCGGGGAACACTGAAGCTTTCTTT; CDR3aa: CASSYVAGNTEAFF
j_gene: TRBJ1-2; d_gene: .; abundance: few; v_gene: TRBV3-1/TRBV3-2; CDR3nt: TGTGCCAGCAGCCAAGTGAGGTGGGGCTACACCTTC; CDR3aa: CASSQVRWGYTF
j_gene: TRBJ1-2; d_gene: .; abundance: .; v_gene: TRBV6-5; CDR3nt: TGTGCCAGCAGGTCCTCAGGGCCCACTAACTATGGCTACACCTTC; CDR3aa: CASRSSGPTNYGYTF